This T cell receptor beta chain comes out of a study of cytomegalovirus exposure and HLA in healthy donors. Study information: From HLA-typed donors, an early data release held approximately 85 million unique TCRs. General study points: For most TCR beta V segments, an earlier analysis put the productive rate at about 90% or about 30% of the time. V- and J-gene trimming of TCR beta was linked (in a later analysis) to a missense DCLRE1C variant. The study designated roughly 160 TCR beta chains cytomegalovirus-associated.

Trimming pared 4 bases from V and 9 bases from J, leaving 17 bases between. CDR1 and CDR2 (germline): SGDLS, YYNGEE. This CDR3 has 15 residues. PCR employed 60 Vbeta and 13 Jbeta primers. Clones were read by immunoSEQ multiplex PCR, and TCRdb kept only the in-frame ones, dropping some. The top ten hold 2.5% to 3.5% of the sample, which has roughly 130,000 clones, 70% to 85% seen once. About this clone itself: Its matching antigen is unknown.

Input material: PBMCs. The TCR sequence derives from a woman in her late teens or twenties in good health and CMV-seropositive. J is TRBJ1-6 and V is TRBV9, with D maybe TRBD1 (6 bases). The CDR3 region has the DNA TGTGCCAGCAGCACCCTACAGGGAGAGGGTTCACCCCTCCACTTT. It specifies CASSTLQGEGSPLHF.